The clone carrying this T cell receptor beta chain came up a few times. The second PCR ran about 7 to 12 cycles with a sample-barcoded 5' primer and J-beta primers. TCRdb re-derived calls from the 5' RACE reads in MiXCR, one entry per CDR3 protein. Of about 970,000 distinct CDR3 sequences in the sample, roughly half were seen once. The sample belongs to a study of blood T cells in healthy people across ages. The sequence derives from a woman aged 60-75 years in good health. The sequenced sample was blood.

The CDR3 loop reads CASSPRGETYEQYF. The CDR3 DNA reads TGCGCCAGCAGCCCCAGGGGGGAGACCTACGAGCAGTACTTC. The rearrangement joins TRBV4-1 to TRBJ2-7, with a possible D match to TRBD1 (7 bases). Germline-derived CDR1 and CDR2 are MGHRA and YSYEKL. The CDR3 consists of 14 residues. V lost 4 bases, J lost 2 bases, and 12 bases lay in between.